This record covers a single T cell receptor beta chain. The antigen remains undetermined. The source of the sample is a study of cytomegalovirus exposure and HLA in healthy donors. Study-wide results and caveats: As a later analysis revealed, most CMV-associated TCR beta chains appeared HLA-restricted. It was 164 TCR beta chains that were listed as cytomegalovirus-associated.

Primers included in the PCR were 60 Vbeta and 13 Jbeta primers. Measured with immunoSEQ multiplex PCR; TCRdb has only the in-frame clones, and not every one. The sample has roughly 80,000 clones; 65% to 70% are singletons. CDR1 and CDR2 (germline): SGHDT, YYEEEE. This CDR3 spans 17 amino acids. V gave up 2 bases and J gave up 0 bases; unmatched junction bases: 8. This TCR was recovered from a woman aged 50 to 65 in good health and CMV-seropositive. What was sequenced was PBMCs. The chain has TRBV5-6 and TRBJ1-5, with TRBD1 matching over 7 bases. The CDR3 here is CASSLLGQEYSNQPQHF. CDR3 coding DNA: TGTGCCAGCAGCTTACTAGGACAGGAATATAGCAATCAGCCCCAGCATTTT.